This T cell receptor beta chain was identified during a study of blood T cell repertoires in COVID-19. Repertoires were generated with immunoSEQ multiplex PCR, while TCRdb's copy carries only in-frame clones and drops some. The table records 12,000 to 15,000 clones, approximately 90% of them present only once. This CDR3 region has 15 residues. The V and J ends lost 0 bases and 4 bases respectively, with 10 bases between them. Looked up from germline, CDR1 is SGHDT and CDR2 is YYEEEE. The genes are TRBV5-6 and TRBJ2-2; D perhaps matches TRBD2 (6 bases). Material: peripheral blood. The TCR sequence derives from a human donor in a cohort sampled during active COVID-19. The CDR3 DNA is TGTGCCAGCAGCTTGGGACTAGGACCCACCGGGGAGCTGTTTTTT. Amino acids: CASSLGLGPTGELFF.